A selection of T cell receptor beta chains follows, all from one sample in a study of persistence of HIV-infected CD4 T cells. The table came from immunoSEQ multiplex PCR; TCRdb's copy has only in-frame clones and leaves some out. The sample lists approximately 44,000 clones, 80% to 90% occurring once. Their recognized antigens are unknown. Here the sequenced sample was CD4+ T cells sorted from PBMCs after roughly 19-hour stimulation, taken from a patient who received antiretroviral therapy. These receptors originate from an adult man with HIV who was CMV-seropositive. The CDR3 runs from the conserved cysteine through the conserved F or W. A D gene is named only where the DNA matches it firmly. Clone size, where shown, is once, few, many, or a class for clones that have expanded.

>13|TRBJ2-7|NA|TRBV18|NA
TGTGCCAGCTCACCTCCCAGCTCCTACGAGCAGTACTTC
CASSPPSSYEQYF
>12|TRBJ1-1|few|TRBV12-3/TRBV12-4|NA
TGTGCCAGCAGTCCAATCCAAAGTGAAGCTTTCTTT
CASSPIQSEAFF
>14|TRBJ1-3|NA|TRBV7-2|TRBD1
TGTGCCAGCAGCTTGGGACAGGGGATAAACACCATATATTTT
CASSLGQGINTIYF
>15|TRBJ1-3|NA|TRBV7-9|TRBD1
TGTGCCAGCAGCGCCCGACAGGGGATCGGAAACACCATATATTTT
CASSARQGIGNTIYF
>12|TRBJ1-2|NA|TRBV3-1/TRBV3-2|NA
TGTGCCAGCAGCCAAGTCACCTATGGCTACACCTTC
CASSQVTYGYTF
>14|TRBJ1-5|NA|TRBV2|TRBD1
TGTGCCAGCAGTTATCAGGGGGCAGAACAGCCCCAGCATTTT
CASSYQGAEQPQHF
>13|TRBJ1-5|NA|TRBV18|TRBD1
TGTGCCAGCTCACCGGGACAGAATCAGCCCCAGCATTTT
CASSPGQNQPQHF
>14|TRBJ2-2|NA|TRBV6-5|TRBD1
TGTGCCAGCAGTTATATCAGGGGGACCGGGGAGCTGTTTTTT
CASSYIRGTGELFF
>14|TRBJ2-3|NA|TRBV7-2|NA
TGTGCCAGCAGCTTTACACTCTTCACAGATACGCAGTATTTT
CASSFTLFTDTQYF
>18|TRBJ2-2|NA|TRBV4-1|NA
TGCGCCAGCAGCCACTCGACGGGATCGAGAGGGAACACCGGGGAGCTGTTTTTT
CASSHSTGSRGNTGELFF
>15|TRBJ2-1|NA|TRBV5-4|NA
TGTGCCAGCAGCTCAGGAGGGGGTTCATACAATGAGCAGTTCTTC
CASSSGGGSYNEQFF
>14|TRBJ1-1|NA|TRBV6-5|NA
TGTGCCAGCAGCACAGGGCAAGTACGCACTGAAGCTTTCTTT
CASSTGQVRTEAFF
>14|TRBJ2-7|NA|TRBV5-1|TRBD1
TGCGTCAGCAGCTCGACAGGGGACTCCTACGAGCAGTACTTC
CVSSSTGDSYEQYF
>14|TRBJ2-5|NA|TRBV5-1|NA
TGCGCCAGCAGCGGGGGACAGCGGGTGGAGACCCAGTACTTC
CASSGGQRVETQYF
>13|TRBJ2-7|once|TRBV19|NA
TGTGCCAGTAGTATCGGGAGCTCCTACGAGCAGTACTTC
CASSIGSSYEQYF
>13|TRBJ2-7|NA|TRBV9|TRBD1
TGTGCCAGCAGCGCACAGGGGGCCTACGAGCAGTACTTC
CASSAQGAYEQYF
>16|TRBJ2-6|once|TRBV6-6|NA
TGTGCCAGCAGCTGGAATGAGAACTCTGGGGCCAACGTCCTGACTTTC
CASSWNENSGANVLTF
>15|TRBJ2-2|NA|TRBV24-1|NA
TGTGCCACCAGTCCCCGGGGGTCACCAACCGGGGAGCTGTTTTTT
CATSPRGSPTGELFF
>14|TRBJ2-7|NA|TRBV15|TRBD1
TGTGCCACCAGCAGAAACAGGGGGCCGTTCGAGCAGTACTTC
CATSRNRGPFEQYF
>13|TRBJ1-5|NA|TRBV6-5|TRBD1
TGTGCCACCCGAACAGGGGGCAATCAGCCCCAGCATTTT
CATRTGGNQPQHF
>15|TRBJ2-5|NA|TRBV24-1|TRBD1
TGTGCCACCAGTGATTTTGACAGGGGCCAAGAGACCCAGTACTTC
CATSDFDRGQETQYF
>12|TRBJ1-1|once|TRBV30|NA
TGTGCCTGGACAGGGTCGGACACTGAAGCTTTCTTT
CAWTGSDTEAFF
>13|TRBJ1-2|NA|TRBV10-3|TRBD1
TGTGCCATCAGTACAGGGGGCCTCTATGGCTACACCTTC
CAISTGGLYGYTF
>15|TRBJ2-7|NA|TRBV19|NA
TGTGCCAGTAGTATCGGGCAAGACGGCTCCTACGAGCAGTACTTC
CASSIGQDGSYEQYF
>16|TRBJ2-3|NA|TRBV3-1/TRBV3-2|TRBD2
TGTGCCAGCAGCCAAGCGCGCGGGGGGGCCGCAGATACGCAGTATTTT
CASSQARGGAADTQYF
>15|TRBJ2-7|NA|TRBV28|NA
TGTGCCAGCAGTTTCTCGGACAGTGTATCCTACGAGCAGTACTTC
CASSFSDSVSYEQYF
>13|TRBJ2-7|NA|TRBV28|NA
TGTGCCAGCAGTTTGTTACAGGGTCGGGAGCAGTACTTC
CASSLLQGREQYF
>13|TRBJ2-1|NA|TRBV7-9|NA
TGTGCCAGCAGCTCCGGGATCGGGAATGAGCAGTTCTTC
CASSSGIGNEQFF
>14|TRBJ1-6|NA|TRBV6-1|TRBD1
TGTGCCAGCAGTCTCACAGGGGCTAGTTCACCCCTCCACTTT
CASSLTGASSPLHF
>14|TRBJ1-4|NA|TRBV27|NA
TGTGCCAGCACGAGATTAGCAGGTCGGGAAAAACTGTTTTTT
CASTRLAGREKLFF
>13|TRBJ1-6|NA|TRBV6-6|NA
TGTGCCAGTACGAGGGGTGTGCGATCACCCCTCCACTTT
CASTRGVRSPLHF
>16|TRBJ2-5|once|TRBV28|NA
TGTGCCAGCAGTTCCCCAGGGGCGGTTTCCCAAGAGACCCAGTACTTC
CASSSPGAVSQETQYF
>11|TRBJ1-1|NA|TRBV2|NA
TGTGCCATCACGTCCGCCCCTCGAGCTTTCTTT
CAITSAPRAFF
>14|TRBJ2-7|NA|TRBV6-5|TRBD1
TGTGCCAGCAGAAGAGGACAGGGGGTAGACGAGCAGTACTTC
CASRRGQGVDEQYF
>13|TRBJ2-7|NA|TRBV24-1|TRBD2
TGTGCCACCAGTGAAAGCGGGGGGTACGAGCAGTACTTC
CATSESGGYEQYF
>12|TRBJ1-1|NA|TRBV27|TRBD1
TGTGCCAGCAGTCGGACAGGGGGCGAAGCTTTCTTT
CASSRTGGEAFF
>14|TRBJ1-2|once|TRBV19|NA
TGTGCCAGTAGCCGGGACGGAGCTAACTATGGCTACACCTTC
CASSRDGANYGYTF
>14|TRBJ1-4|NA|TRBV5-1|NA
TGCGCCAGCAGTTCTCAGGGCGGGAGTGAAAAACTGTTTTTT
CASSSQGGSEKLFF
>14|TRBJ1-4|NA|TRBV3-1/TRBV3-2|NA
TGTGCCAGCAGCCTACAGGGATCCAGGGAAAAACTGTTTTTT
CASSLQGSREKLFF
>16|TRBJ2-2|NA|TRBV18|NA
TGTGCCAGCTCACCTCAGAGAGGGTTGGACACCGGGGAGCTGTTTTTT
CASSPQRGLDTGELFF
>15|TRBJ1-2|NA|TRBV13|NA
TGTGCCAGCAGCCCAAGGCGGGGGGGCTACTATGGCTACACCTTC
CASSPRRGGYYGYTF